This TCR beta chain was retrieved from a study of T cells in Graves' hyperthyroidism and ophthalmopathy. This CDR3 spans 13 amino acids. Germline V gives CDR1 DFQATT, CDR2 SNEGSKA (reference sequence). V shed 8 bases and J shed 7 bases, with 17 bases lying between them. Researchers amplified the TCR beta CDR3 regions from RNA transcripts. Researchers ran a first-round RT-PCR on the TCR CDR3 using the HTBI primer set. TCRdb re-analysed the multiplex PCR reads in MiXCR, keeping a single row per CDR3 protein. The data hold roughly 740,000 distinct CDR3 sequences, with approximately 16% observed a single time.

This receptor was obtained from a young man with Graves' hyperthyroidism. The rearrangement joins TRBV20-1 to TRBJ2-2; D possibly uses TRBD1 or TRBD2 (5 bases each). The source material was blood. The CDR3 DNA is TGCAGTACTATAGAGGGGACGAACGGGGAGCTGTTTTTT. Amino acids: CSTIEGTNGELFF.